Following are 3 T cell receptor beta chains from one sample sequenced in a study of T cell responses to AZD1222 COVID-19 vaccine. Profiling relied on immunoSEQ multiplex PCR, and the TCRdb table lists in-frame clones only, not all of them. Among about 140,000 clones listed, 92% were seen once. The sample consisted of peripheral blood, taken 28 days after the second AZD1222 dose. The receptors stem from an adult who received the AZD1222 COVID-19 vaccine.

There are a few counts of this clone. The gene calls are TRBV28 and TRBJ1-5, with a tentative D call TRBD1 (5 bases). The CDR3 has 12 amino acids. The germline V gene has CDR1 MDHEN and CDR2 SYDVKM. V was trimmed by 7 bases and J by 7 bases, leaving 11 bases between them. CDR3 in DNA: TGTGCCAGCACCCGCCGGGGCCAGCCCCAGCATTTT. Its protein is CASTRRGQPQHF. The full variable domain, with the rest looked up from reference TRBV28 and TRBJ1-5, is DVKVTQSSRYLVKRTGEKVFLECVQDMDHENMFWYRQDPGLGLRLIYFSYDVKMKEKGDIPEGYSVSREKKERFSLILESASTNQTSMYLCASTRRGQPQHFGDGTRLSIL.

This rearrangement joins TRBV9 to TRBJ2-2, with D possibly TRBD2 on 7 matching bases. Germline CDR1 reads SGDLS; CDR2 reads YYNGEE. The V end lost 3 bases, the J end lost 2 bases, and 14 bases lay between the germline ends. The CDR3 is 16 residues long. This CDR3 reads CASSARGDTNTGELFF. In nucleotides, the CDR3 is TGTGCCAGCAGCGCTCGGGGGGACACCAACACCGGGGAGCTGTTTTTT.

This chain uses TRBV29-1 with TRBJ1-2, with 11 positions matching TRBD1. Germline-derived CDR1 and CDR2 are SQVTM and ANQGSEA. Trimming removed 5 bases from V and 5 bases from J; junction bases left unmatched: 4. CDR3 length equals 13 residues. CDR3 region: CSVLRDRGYGYTF. CDR3 sequence (DNA): TGCAGCGTTCTCCGGGACAGGGGGTATGGCTACACCTTC.